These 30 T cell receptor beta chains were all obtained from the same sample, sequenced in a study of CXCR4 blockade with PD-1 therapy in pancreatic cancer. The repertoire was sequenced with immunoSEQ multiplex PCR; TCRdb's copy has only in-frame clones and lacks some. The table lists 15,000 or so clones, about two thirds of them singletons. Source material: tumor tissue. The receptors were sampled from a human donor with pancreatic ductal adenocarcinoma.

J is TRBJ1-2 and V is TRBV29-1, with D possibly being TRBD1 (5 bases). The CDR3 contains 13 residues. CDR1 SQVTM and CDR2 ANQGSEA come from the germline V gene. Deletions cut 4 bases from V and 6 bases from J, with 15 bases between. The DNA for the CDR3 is TGCAGCGTTGGGGACTCTCCTTGGGATGGCTACACCTTC. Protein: CSVGDSPWDGYTF.

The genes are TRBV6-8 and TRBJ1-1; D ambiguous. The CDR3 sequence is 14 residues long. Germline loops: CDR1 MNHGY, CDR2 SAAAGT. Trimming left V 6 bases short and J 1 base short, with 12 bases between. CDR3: CASSALGTNTEAFF. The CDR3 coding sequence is TGTGCCAGCAGCGCCCTGGGAACGAACACTGAAGCTTTCTTT.

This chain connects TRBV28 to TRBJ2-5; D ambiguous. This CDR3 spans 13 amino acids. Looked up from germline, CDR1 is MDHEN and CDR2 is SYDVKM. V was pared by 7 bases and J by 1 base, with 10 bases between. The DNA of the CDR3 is TGTGCCAGCAATCCTAACGGCCAAGAGACCCAGTACTTC. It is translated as CASNPNGQETQYF.

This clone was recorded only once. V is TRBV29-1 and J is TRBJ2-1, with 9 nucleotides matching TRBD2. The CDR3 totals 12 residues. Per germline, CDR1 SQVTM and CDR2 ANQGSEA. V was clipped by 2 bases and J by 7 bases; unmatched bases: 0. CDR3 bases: TGCAGCGTTGAAACTAGCGGGAATGAGCAGTTCTTC. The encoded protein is CSVETSGNEQFF.

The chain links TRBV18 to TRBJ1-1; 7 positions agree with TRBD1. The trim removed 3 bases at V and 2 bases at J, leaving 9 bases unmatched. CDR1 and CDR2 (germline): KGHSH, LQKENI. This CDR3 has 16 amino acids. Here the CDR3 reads CASSPPDRSRNTEAFF. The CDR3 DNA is TGTGCCAGCTCACCGCCGGACAGGTCACGTAACACTGAAGCTTTCTTT.

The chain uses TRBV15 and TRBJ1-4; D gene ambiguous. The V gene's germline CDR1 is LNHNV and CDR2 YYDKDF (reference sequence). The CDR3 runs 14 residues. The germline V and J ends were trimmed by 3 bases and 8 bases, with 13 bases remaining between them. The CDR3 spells CATSSKRDGEKLFF. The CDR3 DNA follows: TGTGCCACCAGCAGCAAGCGGGATGGCGAAAAACTGTTTTTT.

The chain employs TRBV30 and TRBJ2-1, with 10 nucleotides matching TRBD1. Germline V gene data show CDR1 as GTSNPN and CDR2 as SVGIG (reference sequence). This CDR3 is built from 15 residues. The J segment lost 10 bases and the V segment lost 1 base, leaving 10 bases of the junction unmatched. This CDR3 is CAWSAGTGAFREQFF. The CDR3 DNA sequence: TGTGCCTGGAGTGCCGGGACAGGGGCATTCAGGGAGCAGTTCTTC.

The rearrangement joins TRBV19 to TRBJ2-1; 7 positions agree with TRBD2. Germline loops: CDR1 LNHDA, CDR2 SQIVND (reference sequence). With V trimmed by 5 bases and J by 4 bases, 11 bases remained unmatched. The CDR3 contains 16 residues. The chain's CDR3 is CASSVGTGRSYNEQFF. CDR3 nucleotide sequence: TGTGCCAGTAGTGTAGGTACCGGGAGGAGTTACAATGAGCAGTTCTTC.

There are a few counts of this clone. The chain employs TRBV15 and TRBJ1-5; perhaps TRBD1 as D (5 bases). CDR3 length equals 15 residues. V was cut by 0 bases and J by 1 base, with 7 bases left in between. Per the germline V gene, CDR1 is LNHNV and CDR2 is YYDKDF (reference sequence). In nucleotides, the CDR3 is TGTGCCACCAGCAGAGAGAGACAGAGCAATCAGCCCCAGCATTTT. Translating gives CATSRERQSNQPQHF. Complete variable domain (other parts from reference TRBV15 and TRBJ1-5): DAMVIQNPRYQVTQFGKPVTLSCSQTLNHNVMYWYQQKSSQAPKLLFHYYDKDFNNEADTPDNFQSRRPNTSFCFLDIRSPGLGDTAMYLCATSRERQSNQPQHFGDGTRLSIL.

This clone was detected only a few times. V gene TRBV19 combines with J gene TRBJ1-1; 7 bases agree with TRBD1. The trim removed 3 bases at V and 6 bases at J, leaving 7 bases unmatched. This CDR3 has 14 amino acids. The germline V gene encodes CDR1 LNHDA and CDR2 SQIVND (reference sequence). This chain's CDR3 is CASSIRGGEAEAFF. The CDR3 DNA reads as TGTGCCAGTAGTATCAGGGGGGGCGAGGCTGAAGCTTTCTTT.

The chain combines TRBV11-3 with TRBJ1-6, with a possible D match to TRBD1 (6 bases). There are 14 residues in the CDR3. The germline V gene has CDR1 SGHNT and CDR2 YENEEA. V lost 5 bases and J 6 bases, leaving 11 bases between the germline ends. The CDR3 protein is CASSPRGANSPLHF. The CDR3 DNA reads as TGTGCCAGCAGCCCCCGGGGGGCTAATTCACCCCTCCACTTT.

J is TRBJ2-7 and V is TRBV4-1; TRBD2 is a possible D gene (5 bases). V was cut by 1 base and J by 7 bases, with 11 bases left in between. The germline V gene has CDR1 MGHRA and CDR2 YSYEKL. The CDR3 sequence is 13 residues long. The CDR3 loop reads CASSQVLTNEQYF. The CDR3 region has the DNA TGCGCCAGCAGCCAAGTGCTGACTAATGAGCAGTACTTC.

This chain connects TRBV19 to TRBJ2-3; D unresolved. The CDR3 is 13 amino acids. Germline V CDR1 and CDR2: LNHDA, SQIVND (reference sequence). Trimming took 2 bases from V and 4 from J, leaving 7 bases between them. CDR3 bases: TGTGCCAGTAGTATATGGAGTGCAGATACGCAGTATTTT. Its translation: CASSIWSADTQYF.

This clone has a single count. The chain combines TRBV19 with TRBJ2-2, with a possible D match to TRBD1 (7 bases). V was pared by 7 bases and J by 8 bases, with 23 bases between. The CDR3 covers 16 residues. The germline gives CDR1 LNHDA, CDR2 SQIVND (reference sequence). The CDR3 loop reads CASTGGFALGIGELFF. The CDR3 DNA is TGTGCCAGTACAGGGGGGTTCGCGTTAGGGATAGGGGAGCTGTTTTTT.

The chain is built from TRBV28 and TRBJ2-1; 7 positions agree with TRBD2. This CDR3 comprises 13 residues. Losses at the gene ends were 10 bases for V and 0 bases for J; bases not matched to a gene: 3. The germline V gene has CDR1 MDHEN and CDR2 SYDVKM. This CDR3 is CAIRTSSYNEQFF. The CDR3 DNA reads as TGTGCCATTCGGACTAGCTCCTACAATGAGCAGTTCTTC.

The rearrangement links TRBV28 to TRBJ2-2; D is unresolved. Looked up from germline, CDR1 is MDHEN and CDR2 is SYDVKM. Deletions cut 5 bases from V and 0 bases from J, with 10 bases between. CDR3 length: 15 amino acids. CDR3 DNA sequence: TGTGCCAGCAGTCCACCCGGATCGAACACCGGGGAGCTGTTTTTT. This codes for CASSPPGSNTGELFF.

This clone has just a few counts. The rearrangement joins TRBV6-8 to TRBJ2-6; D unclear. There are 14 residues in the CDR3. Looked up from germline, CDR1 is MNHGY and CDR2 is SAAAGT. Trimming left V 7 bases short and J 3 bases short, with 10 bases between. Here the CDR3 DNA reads TGTGCCAGCAAGGCGCTGCGTGGGGCCAACGTCCTGACTTTC. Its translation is CASKALRGANVLTF.

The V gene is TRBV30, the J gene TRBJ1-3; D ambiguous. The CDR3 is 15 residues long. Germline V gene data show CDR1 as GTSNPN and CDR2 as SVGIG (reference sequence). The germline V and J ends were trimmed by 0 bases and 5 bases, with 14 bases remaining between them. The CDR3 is CAWSVGRESRNTIYF. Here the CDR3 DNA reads TGTGCCTGGAGTGTAGGGAGGGAATCTAGAAACACCATATATTTT.

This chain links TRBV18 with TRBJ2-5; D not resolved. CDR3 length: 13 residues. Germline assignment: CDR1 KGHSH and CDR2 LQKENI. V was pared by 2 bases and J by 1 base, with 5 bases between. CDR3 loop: CASSPGVQETQYF. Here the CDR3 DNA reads TGTGCCAGCTCACCAGGGGTCCAAGAGACCCAGTACTTC.

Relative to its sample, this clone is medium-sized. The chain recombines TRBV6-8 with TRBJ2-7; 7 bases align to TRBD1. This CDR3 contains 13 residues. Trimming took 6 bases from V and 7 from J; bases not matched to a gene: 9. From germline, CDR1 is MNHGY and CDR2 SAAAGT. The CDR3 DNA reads TGTGCCAGCAGACCATTCGCAGGGGGTGAGCAGTACTTC. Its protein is CASRPFAGGEQYF.

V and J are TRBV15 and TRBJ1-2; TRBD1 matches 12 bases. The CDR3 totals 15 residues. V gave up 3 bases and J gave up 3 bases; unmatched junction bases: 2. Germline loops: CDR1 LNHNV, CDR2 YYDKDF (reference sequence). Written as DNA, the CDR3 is TGTGCCACCAGCAGTGGGACAGGGGGCCACTATGGCTACACCTTC. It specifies CATSSGTGGHYGYTF.

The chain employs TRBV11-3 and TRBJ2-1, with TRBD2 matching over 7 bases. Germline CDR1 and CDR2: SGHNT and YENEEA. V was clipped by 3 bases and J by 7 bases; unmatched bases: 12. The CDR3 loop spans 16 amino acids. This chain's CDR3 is CASSLFPSGKSNEQFF. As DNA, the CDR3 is TGTGCCAGCAGCTTGTTTCCTAGCGGAAAATCAAATGAGCAGTTCTTC.

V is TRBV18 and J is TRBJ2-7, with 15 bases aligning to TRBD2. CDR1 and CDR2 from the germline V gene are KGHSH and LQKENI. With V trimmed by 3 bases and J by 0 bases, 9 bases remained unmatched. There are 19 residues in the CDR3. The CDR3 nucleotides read TGTGCCAGCTCACCCTCCGGGGGGACTAGCGGGAGGTCCTCCTACGAGCAGTACTTC. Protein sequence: CASSPSGGTSGRSSYEQYF.

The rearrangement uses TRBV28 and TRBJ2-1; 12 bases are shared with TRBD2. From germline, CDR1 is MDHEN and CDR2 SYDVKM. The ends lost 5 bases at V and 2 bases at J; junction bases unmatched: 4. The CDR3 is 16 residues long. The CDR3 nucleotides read TGTGCCAGCAGTGCGACTAGCGGGGGAACCTACAATGAGCAGTTCTTC. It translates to CASSATSGGTYNEQFF.

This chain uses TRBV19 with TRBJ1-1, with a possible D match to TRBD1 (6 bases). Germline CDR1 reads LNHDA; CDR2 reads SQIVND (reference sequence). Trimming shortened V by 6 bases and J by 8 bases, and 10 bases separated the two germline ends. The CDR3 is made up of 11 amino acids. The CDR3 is CASRLGGEAFF. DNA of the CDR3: TGTGCCAGTAGGCTAGGGGGGGAAGCTTTCTTT.

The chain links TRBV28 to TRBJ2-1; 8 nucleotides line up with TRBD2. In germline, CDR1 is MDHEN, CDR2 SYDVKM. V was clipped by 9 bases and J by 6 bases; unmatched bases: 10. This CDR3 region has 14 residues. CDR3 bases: TGTGCCAGTAAGACAGCGGGAGAATCCAATGAGCAGTTCTTC. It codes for CASKTAGESNEQFF.

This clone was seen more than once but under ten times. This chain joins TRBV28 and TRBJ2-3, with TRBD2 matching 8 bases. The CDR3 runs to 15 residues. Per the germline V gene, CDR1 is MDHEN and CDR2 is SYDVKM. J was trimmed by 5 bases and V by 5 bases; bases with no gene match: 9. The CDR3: CASSRTSGFIDTQYF. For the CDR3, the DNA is TGTGCCAGCAGTCGAACTAGCGGATTCATAGATACGCAGTATTTT.

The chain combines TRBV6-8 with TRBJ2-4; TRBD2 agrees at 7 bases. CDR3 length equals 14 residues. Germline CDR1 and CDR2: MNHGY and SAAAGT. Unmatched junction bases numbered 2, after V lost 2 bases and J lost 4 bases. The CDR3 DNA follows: TGTGCCAGCAGTTACCGGGACTATAAAAACATTCAGTACTTC. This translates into CASSYRDYKNIQYF.

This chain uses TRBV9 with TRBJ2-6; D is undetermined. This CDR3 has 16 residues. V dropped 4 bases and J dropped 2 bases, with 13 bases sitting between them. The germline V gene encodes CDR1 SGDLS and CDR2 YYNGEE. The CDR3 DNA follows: TGTGCCAGCAGCTCTTCTTCTGGGCCTGGGGCCAACGTCCTGACTTTC. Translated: CASSSSSGPGANVLTF. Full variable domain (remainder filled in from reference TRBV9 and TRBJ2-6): DSGVTQTPKHLITATGQRVTLRCSPRSGDLSVYWYQQSLDQGLQFLIQYYNGEERAKGNILERFSAQQFPDLHSELNLSSLELGDSALYFCASSSSSGPGANVLTFGAGSRLTVL.

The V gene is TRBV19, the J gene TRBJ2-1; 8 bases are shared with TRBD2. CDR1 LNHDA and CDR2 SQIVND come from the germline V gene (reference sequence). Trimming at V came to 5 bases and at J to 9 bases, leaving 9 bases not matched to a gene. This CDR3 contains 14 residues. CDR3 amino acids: CASSSLGGGFEQFF. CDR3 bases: TGTGCCAGTAGTTCCCTCGGGGGGGGGTTTGAGCAGTTCTTC.